The 28 T cell receptor beta chains below all came from one sample that was sequenced in a study of Ad26.COV2.S vaccination and SARS-CoV-2 variants. Treatment here: 15 to 20 received Ad26.COV2.S at low or high dose, single or two shots; roughly five received placebo; per-sample allocation not given. Samples came from day 63 after the first vaccine or placebo injection. The repertoire was sequenced with immunoSEQ multiplex PCR; TCRdb's copy has only in-frame clones and lacks some. The sample shows roughly 300,000 clones, approximately 90% of them seen only once. Material: peripheral blood, obtained in a trial of Ad26.COV2.S vaccine versus placebo. The receptors come from a person aged 18-65 years who received the Ad26.COV2.S COVID-19 vaccine or a placebo.

The V and J genes are TRBV19 and TRBJ2-7; D possibly corresponds to TRBD2 (6 bases). Germline V gives CDR1 LNHDA, CDR2 SQIVND (reference sequence). The CDR3 is 14 amino acids. Trimming removed 4 bases from V and 5 bases from J, with 15 bases in between. For the CDR3, the DNA is TGTGCCAGTAGTAGCCGTGTTGGGGAGGACGAGCAGTACTTC. Translation gives CASSSRVGEDEQYF.

The chain employs TRBV9 and TRBJ2-3; D is possibly TRBD2 (6 bases). There are 16 residues in the CDR3. Per the germline V gene, CDR1 is SGDLS and CDR2 is YYNGEE. Trimming left V 0 bases short and J 1 base short, with 12 bases between. The CDR3 coding sequence is TGTGCCAGCAGCGTAGTAGGGAGGCGGGGCACAGATACGCAGTATTTT. Translation gives CASSVVGRRGTDTQYF.

This chain joins TRBV10-3 and TRBJ1-2, with 7 bases that match TRBD1. The CDR3 runs 12 residues. Germline-derived CDR1 and CDR2 are ENHRY and SYGVKD. Trimming removed 4 bases from V and 5 bases from J; junction bases left unmatched: 1. The CDR3 protein is CAISVTGYGYTF. The CDR3 bases are TGTGCCATCAGTGTGACAGGGTATGGCTACACCTTC.

This clone was picked up one time. The chain employs TRBV7-9 and TRBJ2-5; D tentatively fits TRBD1 or TRBD2 (5 bases each). The CDR3 length is 16 residues. Germline-derived CDR1 and CDR2 are SEHNR and FQNEAQ (reference sequence). Trimming removed 5 bases from V and 4 bases from J, with 20 bases in between. The CDR3, as DNA: TGTGCCAGCAGCCAATCCGGGACGCAGGCGCGAGAGACCCAGTACTTC. Protein: CASSQSGTQARETQYF.

CDR3 region: CASRPDSSYEQYF. The CDR3 coding sequence is TGTGCCAGCAGACCGGATAGCTCCTACGAGCAGTACTTC. V and J are TRBV12-3 or TRBV12-4 and TRBJ2-7; D remains ambiguous. The germline V and J ends were trimmed by 6 bases and 0 bases, with 9 bases remaining between them. The CDR3 loop spans 13 amino acids.

This chain links TRBV7-9 with TRBJ2-1; D is undetermined. The CDR3 runs to 14 residues. Germline assignment: CDR1 SEHNR and CDR2 FQNEAQ (reference sequence). Trimming pared 5 bases from V and 3 bases from J, leaving 11 bases between. The CDR3 loop is CASSPAVDYNEQFF. The CDR3 region has the DNA TGTGCCAGCAGCCCCGCCGTAGACTACAATGAGCAGTTCTTC.

This chain links TRBV18 with TRBJ2-2; D remains ambiguous. Germline assignment: CDR1 KGHSH and CDR2 LQKENI. The V and J ends lost 3 bases and 1 base respectively, with 6 bases between them. The CDR3 is 14 amino acids. The chain's CDR3 is CASSPTGNTGELFF. The CDR3 DNA reads as TGTGCCAGCTCACCGACGGGGAACACCGGGGAGCTGTTTTTT.

The CDR3 loop reads CASSPRQGVYYEQYF. CDR3 DNA: TGTGCCAGCAGCCCTCGACAGGGCGTATACTACGAGCAGTACTTC. J is TRBJ2-7 and V is TRBV7-9, with 7 positions matching TRBD1. Germline-derived CDR1 and CDR2 are SEHNR and FQNEAQ (reference sequence). The junction had 10 bases not matched to a gene; V was cut back by 5 bases and J by 3 bases. The CDR3 sequence is 15 residues long. Based on the CDR3 plus reference TRBV7-9 and TRBJ2-7, the full variable domain is DTGVSQNPRHKITKRGQNVTFRCDPISEHNRLYWYRQTLGQGPEFLTYFQNEAQLEKSRLLSDRFSAERPKGSFSTLEIQRTEQGDSAMYLCASSPRQGVYYEQYFGPGTRLTVT.

The rearrangement links TRBV19 to TRBJ1-1, with D hard to call. Trimming cost V 8 bases and J 0 bases, with 10 bases left between them. Germline lookup yields CDR1 LNHDA and CDR2 SQIVND (reference sequence). The CDR3 spans 13 residues. CDR3 residues: CASGVKMNTEAFF. The CDR3 coding sequence is TGTGCCAGTGGGGTCAAAATGAACACTGAAGCTTTCTTT.

V usage is TRBV19 and J usage is TRBJ2-7, with D possibly being TRBD1 (6 bases). The CDR3 totals 13 residues. V was cut by 5 bases and J by 7 bases, with 15 bases left in between. The germline V gene has CDR1 LNHDA and CDR2 SQIVND (reference sequence). This CDR3 reads CASSLNRDREQYF. The CDR3 DNA is TGTGCCAGTAGTCTCAACAGGGACCGGGAGCAGTACTTC.

DNA of the CDR3: TGTGCCAGCAGTTACTCTTACAATGAGCAGTTCTTC. Its protein product is CASSYSYNEQFF. This chain links TRBV6-2 or TRBV6-3 with TRBJ2-1; D unresolved. This CDR3 spans 12 amino acids. The ends were cut back, 0 bases at V and 4 bases at J, with 1 base in the middle. Germline-derived CDR1 and CDR2 are MNHEY and SVGEGT.

The rearrangement joins TRBV20-1 to TRBJ1-5; TRBD1 is a possible D gene (5 bases). The CDR3 is 15 residues long. The ends were cut back, 3 bases at V and 0 bases at J, with 12 bases in the middle. CDR1 DFQATT and CDR2 SNEGSKA come from the germline V gene (reference sequence). This CDR3 is CSASSSTDSNQPQHF. The CDR3 DNA reads TGCAGTGCTAGTAGTTCGACAGATAGCAATCAGCCCCAGCATTTT.

This chain links TRBV5-1 with TRBJ2-3; TRBD1 is a possible D gene (5 bases). The V gene's germline CDR1 is SGHRS and CDR2 YFSETQ. Trimming shortened V by 0 bases and J by 5 bases, and 10 bases separated the two germline ends. CDR3 length: 14 residues. CDR3 bases: TGCGCCAGCAGCTTGGAGTGGGGCATAGATACGCAGTATTTT. It yields the protein CASSLEWGIDTQYF.

V and J are TRBV2 and TRBJ1-4; D gene unclear. CDR1 SNHLY and CDR2 FYNNEI come from the germline V gene. This CDR3 has 12 amino acids. The germline V and J ends were trimmed by 8 bases and 4 bases, with 8 bases remaining between them. CDR3 in amino acids: CASQKGNEKLFF. DNA of the CDR3: TGTGCCAGCCAAAAGGGTAATGAAAAACTGTTTTTT.

This chain links TRBV14 with TRBJ2-7; tentative D call: TRBD1 (6 bases). The CDR3 loop spans 14 amino acids. The V gene lost 5 bases and the J gene lost 5 bases, with 16 bases spanning the gap. Germline CDR1 and CDR2: SGHDN and FVKESK. The CDR3 protein is CASSGSGTTHEQYF. The DNA of the CDR3 is TGTGCCAGCAGCGGATCCGGGACAACCCACGAGCAGTACTTC.

V is TRBV19 and J is TRBJ1-1, with D maybe TRBD1 (5 bases). Between the trimmed V and J ends, which lost 5 bases and 6 bases, there was a span of 10 bases. This CDR3 has 12 amino acids. CDR1 LNHDA and CDR2 SQIVND come from the germline V gene (reference sequence). CDR3 region: CASSGTVPEAFF. CDR3 bases: TGTGCCAGTAGTGGGACGGTTCCTGAAGCTTTCTTT.

A few counts support this clone. The chain recombines TRBV28 with TRBJ2-7; 9 bases fit TRBD1. The CDR3 has 16 residues. The germline V gene has CDR1 MDHEN and CDR2 SYDVKM. J gave up 3 bases and V 5 bases, and 11 bases lay outside the gene matches. The chain's CDR3 is CASSPGTGPRGYEQYF. CDR3 nucleotide sequence: TGTGCCAGCAGTCCCGGGACAGGGCCAAGGGGCTACGAGCAGTACTTC.

On this clone: The sample carries other DNA sequences with the same CDR3. The rearrangement uses TRBV5-1 and TRBJ2-1, with D perhaps TRBD1 (5 bases). CDR3 length: 13 amino acids. V lost 5 bases and J lost 5, with 11 bases in between. The V gene's germline CDR1 is SGHRS and CDR2 YFSETQ. CDR3 sequence (DNA): TGCGCCAGCAGATTAGGACAAAACAATGAGCAGTTCTTC. This sequence encodes CASRLGQNNEQFF.

This chain links TRBV30 with TRBJ1-6, with TRBD1 matching 8 bases. V shed 7 bases, J shed 7 bases, and the junction held 3 bases outside the gene matches. The CDR3 is 12 amino acids. Germline assignment: CDR1 GTSNPN and CDR2 SVGIG (reference sequence). In DNA, the CDR3 is TGTGCCTTGAACAGGGGGAATTCACCCCTCCACTTT. Translated: CALNRGNSPLHF.

CDR3 region: CASSEVTREDGYTF. The CDR3 DNA reads TGTGCCAGCAGTGAAGTTACCAGGGAGGATGGCTACACCTTC. The V call is TRBV6-1, the J call TRBJ1-2; a weak D match, TRBD1 (5 bases). V was clipped by 1 base and J by 6 bases, with 12 bases between them. CDR1 is MNHNS and CDR2 is SASEGT in the germline V gene. CDR3 size: 14 residues.

This chain connects TRBV6-5 to TRBJ1-6; no clear D gene. The CDR3 totals 11 residues. The V end was cut by 9 bases, the J end by 6 bases, with 6 bases between. The V gene's germline CDR1 is MNHEY and CDR2 SVGAGI. For the CDR3, the DNA is TGTGCCAGAGAAGGTAATTCACCCCTCCACTTT. Translated, it gives CAREGNSPLHF.

The gene calls are TRBV29-1 and TRBJ2-1; 8 bases agree with TRBD1. With V trimmed by 3 bases and J by 3 bases, 10 bases remained unmatched. The CDR3 runs 16 residues. Germline loops: CDR1 SQVTM, CDR2 ANQGSEA. The CDR3 nucleotides read TGCAGCGTTGAGACATCGGGGACAGGATTCTACAATGAGCAGTTCTTC. It specifies CSVETSGTGFYNEQFF.

The rearrangement uses TRBV9 and TRBJ2-7, with 7 nucleotides matching TRBD1. The ends lost 2 bases at V and 3 bases at J; junction bases unmatched: 8. From germline, CDR1 is SGDLS and CDR2 YYNGEE. There are 15 residues in the CDR3. This CDR3 is CASSVGSHRGYEQYF. CDR3 in DNA: TGTGCCAGCAGCGTCGGCAGCCACAGGGGCTACGAGCAGTACTTC. The full variable domain, in which reference TRBV9 and TRBJ2-7 provide the parts outside the CDR3, is DSGVTQTPKHLITATGQRVTLRCSPRSGDLSVYWYQQSLDQGLQFLIQYYNGEERAKGNILERFSAQQFPDLHSELNLSSLELGDSALYFCASSVGSHRGYEQYFGPGTRLTVT.

The rearrangement links TRBV28 to TRBJ2-1; 10 bases map to TRBD2. Looked up from germline, CDR1 is MDHEN and CDR2 is SYDVKM. This CDR3 spans 15 amino acids. V gave up 6 bases and J gave up 4 bases; unmatched junction bases: 6. The CDR3 nucleotides are TGTGCCAGCAGCCCCATAGCGGGAGGTTACAATGAGCAGTTCTTC. This translates into CASSPIAGGYNEQFF.

The rearrangement uses TRBV7-8 and TRBJ2-7; 7 nucleotides line up with TRBD1. V lost 5 bases to trimming and J lost 0 bases; unmatched junction nucleotides: 4. The CDR3 runs to 14 residues. Germline lookup yields CDR1 SGHVS and CDR2 FQNEAQ. The CDR3 DNA reads as TGTGCCAGCAGCACGACAGGGCGCTCCTACGAGCAGTACTTC. The encoded protein is CASSTTGRSYEQYF.

The chain combines TRBV5-6 with TRBJ2-7; TRBD2 matches at 7 bases. V gave up 1 base and J gave up 4 bases; unmatched junction bases: 8. The CDR3 length is 15 residues. Germline lookup yields CDR1 SGHDT and CDR2 YYEEEE. The DNA for the CDR3 is TGTGCCAGCAGCTTGTACACGGGAGGTTTTTACGAGCAGTACTTC. Protein sequence: CASSLYTGGFYEQYF. The variable domain in full, with the rest retrieved from reference TRBV5-6 and TRBJ2-7, is DAGVTQSPTHLIKTRGQQVTLRCSPKSGHDTVSWYQQALGQGPQFIFQYYEEEERQRGNFPDRFSGHQFPNYSSELNVNALLLGDSALYLCASSLYTGGFYEQYFGPGTRLTVT.

V and J are TRBV28 and TRBJ2-5; 9 nucleotides match TRBD1. This CDR3 has 16 residues. With 6 bases clipped from V and 5 bases from J, the junction kept 13 bases outside the gene matches. CDR1 is MDHEN, CDR2 SYDVKM, per germline. For the CDR3, the DNA is TGTGCCAGCAGCCCCCCCCGGGACAGGGTCTATGAGACCCAGTACTTC. Amino acid sequence: CASSPPRDRVYETQYF. The variable domain in full, completed from reference TRBV28 and TRBJ2-5, reads DVKVTQSSRYLVKRTGEKVFLECVQDMDHENMFWYRQDPGLGLRLIYFSYDVKMKEKGDIPEGYSVSREKKERFSLILESASTNQTSMYLCASSPPRDRVYETQYFGPGTRLLVL.

The V call is TRBV12-3 or TRBV12-4, the J call TRBJ1-1; TRBD1 matches at 8 bases. The CDR3 is 12 residues long. The V and J ends lost 6 bases and 8 bases, in that order; junction bases with no gene match: 5. The CDR3 reads CASSQGAWEAFF. In nucleotides, the CDR3 is TGTGCCAGCAGCCAGGGGGCGTGGGAAGCTTTCTTT.